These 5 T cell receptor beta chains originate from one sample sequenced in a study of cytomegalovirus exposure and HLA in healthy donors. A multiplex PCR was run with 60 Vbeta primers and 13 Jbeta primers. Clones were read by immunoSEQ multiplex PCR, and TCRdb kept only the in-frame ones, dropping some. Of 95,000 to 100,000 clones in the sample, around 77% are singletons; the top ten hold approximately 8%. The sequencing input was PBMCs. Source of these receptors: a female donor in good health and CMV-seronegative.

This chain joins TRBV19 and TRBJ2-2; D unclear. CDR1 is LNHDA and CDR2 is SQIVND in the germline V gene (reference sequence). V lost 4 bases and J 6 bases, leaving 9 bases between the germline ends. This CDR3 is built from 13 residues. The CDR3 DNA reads TGTGCCAGTAGTACCGCGCGGTCCGGGGAGCTGTTTTTT. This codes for CASSTARSGELFF.

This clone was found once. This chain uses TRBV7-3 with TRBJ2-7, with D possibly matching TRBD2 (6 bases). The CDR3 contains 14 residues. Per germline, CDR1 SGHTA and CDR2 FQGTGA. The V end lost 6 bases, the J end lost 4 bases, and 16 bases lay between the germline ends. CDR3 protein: CASSGTGGAYEQYF. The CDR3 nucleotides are TGTGCCAGCAGTGGGACCGGGGGAGCATACGAGCAGTACTTC.

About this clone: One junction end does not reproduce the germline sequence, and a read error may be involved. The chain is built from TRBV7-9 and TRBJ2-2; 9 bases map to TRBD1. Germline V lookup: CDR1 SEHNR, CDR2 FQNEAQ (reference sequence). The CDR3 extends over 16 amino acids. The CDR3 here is CSSSSRGTGNIGELFF. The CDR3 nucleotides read TGTTCCAGCAGCTCACGTGGGACAGGGAATATCGGGGAGCTGTTTTTT. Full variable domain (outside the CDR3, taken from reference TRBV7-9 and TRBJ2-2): DTGVSQNPRHKITKRGQNVTFRCDPISEHNRLYWYRQTLGQGPEFLTYFQNEAQLEKSRLLSDRFSAERPKGSFSTLEIQRTEQGDSAMYLCSSSSRGTGNIGELFFGEGSRLTVL.

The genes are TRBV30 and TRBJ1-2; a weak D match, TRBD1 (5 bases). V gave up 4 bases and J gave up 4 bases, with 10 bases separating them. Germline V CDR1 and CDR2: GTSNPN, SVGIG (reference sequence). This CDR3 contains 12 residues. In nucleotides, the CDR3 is TGTGCCTGGATTCAGGGAGGCTATGGCTACACCTTC. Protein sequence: CAWIQGGYGYTF.

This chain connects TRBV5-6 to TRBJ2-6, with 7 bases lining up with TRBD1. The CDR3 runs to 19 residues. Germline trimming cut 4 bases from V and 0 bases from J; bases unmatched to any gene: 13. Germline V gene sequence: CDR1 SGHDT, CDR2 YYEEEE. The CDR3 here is CASSVRGYRGSSGANVLTF. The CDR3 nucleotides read TGTGCCAGCAGCGTCAGGGGGTACCGTGGGAGCTCTGGGGCCAACGTCCTGACTTTC.